What follows describes a single T cell receptor (beta chain). This clone's antigen is unknown. No much larger clone exists at a distance of one base, and base qualities are not known. TCRbeta CDR3 regions were amplified from genomic DNA using the immunoSEQ Assay, a bias-controlled multiplex PCR. In the paper's pipeline: The number of nucleated cells in each sample was estimated by amplification of reference gene primers within the assay. Sequence reads were collapsed and filtered to measure the absolute abundance of every unique TCRbeta CDR3 rearrangement. For each sample, productive Simpson clonality was calculated as the square root of Simpson's diversity index across productive rearrangements. In TCRdb, the immuneACCESS table is reduced to in-frame sequences with V and J assigned. These tables do not hold every clone; where another copy was compared, an unresolved V gene accounts for under half, and the others remain unexplained. Clonal size and the V and J genes are those of that table, whereas D and trimming came from the DNA. For this sample the table gives about 22,000 clones, of which roughly nine tenths were detected only once. The ten largest clonotypes hold about a quarter of the sample.

The sample originates from a study of blood T cell repertoires in COVID-19 (dated by TCRdb to 2018 to 2021). General notes on the study: Samples from collaborators originated in the United States, Italy and Spain and spanned both the acute and convalescent phases of COVID-19. The prospective study material was composed of cDNA or gDNA derived from T cells, B-cell-depleted T cells, or PBMCs. The dataset comprised deeply sampled blood TCRbeta repertoires from subjects exposed to, actively infected with, or recovered from COVID-19. The repertoires were released in a freely available public database intended as a resource for research on the immune response to SARS-CoV-2. Samples came from the ongoing ImmuneRACE study (first 160 participants) plus 1,254 subjects from 6 global collaborators. A de-identified subject ID, COVID-19 status, age in years and sex were almost always included in the sample metadata. HLA class I and class II types, where available, came from metadata supplied by the sample provider rather than from assay-based typing. The paper as a whole reports these results and caveats: Clinical and demographic metadata were provided uncurated, with the amount varying by source and participant.

Whole blood was collected in K2EDTA tubes by collaborating institutions according to the institutions' own protocols. Collaborator samples were shipped for TCRbeta analysis as frozen whole blood, isolated PBMCs, or DNA extracted from either sample type. The origin of this receptor is a human donor with active COVID-19. The donor label of this sample is uncertain. Sequenced input: peripheral blood.

The DNA sequence is TGTGCCAGCAGCGGTGACTATGGCTACACCTTC. It specifies CASSGDYGYTF. The chain is encoded by TRBV12-3 or TRBV12-4 joined to TRBJ1-2, with the D gene not clear enough to name. Including cysteine and phenylalanine, the CDR3 has 11 amino acids. Only CDR3 DNA is held: 33 bases, read in frame from base 1. The V and J ends are trimmed by 6 bases and 3 bases, leaving 5 bases between them.